Each of the 23 T cell receptor beta chains below was sequenced from the same sample in a study of blood T cells in healthy people across ages. The second PCR ran roughly 6 to 11 cycles with a sample-barcoded 5' primer and J-beta primers. TCRdb passed the 5' RACE reads through MiXCR, listing each CDR3 protein once. The sample includes fewer than 1.5 million distinct CDR3 sequences, about 43% of them seen just once. Sequencing was done on a sample of blood. The receptors were gathered from a woman under 30 in good health.

This clonotype was detected only a few times. The chain couples TRBV4-1 to TRBJ2-5, with 10 bases matching TRBD2. This CDR3 has 18 residues. Looked up from germline, CDR1 is MGHRA and CDR2 is YSYEKL. V trimming: 1 base; J trimming: 1 base; junction bases outside the gene matches: 9. This CDR3 is CASSQADPWTSGQETQYF. CDR3 coding DNA: TGCGCCAGCAGCCAAGCCGACCCTTGGACTAGCGGCCAAGAGACCCAGTACTTC.

This clonotype was detected a few times. The chain links TRBV7-9 to TRBJ2-4, with D uncertain. The V and J ends lost 3 bases and 1 base respectively, with 13 bases between them. Germline V lookup: CDR1 SEHNR, CDR2 FQNEAQ (reference sequence). This CDR3 comprises 16 residues. CDR3 protein: CASSFAVGRAKNIQYF. The CDR3 region has the DNA TGTGCCAGCAGCTTCGCGGTCGGACGGGCCAAAAACATTCAGTACTTC.

This clonotype was seen a few times. Here the CDR3 reads CAISESRDLGNEKLFF. DNA of the CDR3: TGTGCCATCAGTGAGTCGAGAGACTTAGGCAATGAAAAACTGTTTTTT. V usage is TRBV10-3 and J usage is TRBJ1-4; no definite D call. CDR1 and CDR2 (germline): ENHRY, SYGVKD. This CDR3 has 16 residues. Trimming removed 0 bases at V and 5 bases at J, with 13 bases between.

This sequence joins TRBV20-1 and TRBJ2-4; D is perhaps TRBD2 (6 bases). The CDR3 extends over 14 amino acids. Germline CDR1 reads DFQATT; CDR2 reads SNEGSKA (reference sequence). V gave up 0 bases and J gave up 7 bases, with 13 bases separating them. CDR3 sequence (DNA): TGCAGTGCTAGAGAGAACTTTGGGGGGAACATTCAGTACTTC. This sequence encodes CSARENFGGNIQYF.

The V call is TRBV28, the J call TRBJ2-3; D unresolved. The germline V and J ends were trimmed by 4 bases and 5 bases, with 13 bases remaining between them. This CDR3 spans 14 amino acids. Looked up from germline, CDR1 is MDHEN and CDR2 is SYDVKM. The CDR3 sequence: CASSWQSAVDTQYF. The CDR3 DNA follows: TGTGCCAGCAGTTGGCAGTCGGCAGTAGATACGCAGTATTTT.

The genes are TRBV9 and TRBJ2-1; 12 bases match TRBD2. Germline V CDR1 and CDR2: SGDLS, YYNGEE. The V segment lost 0 bases and the J segment 0 bases; nucleotides outside the gene matches: 4. This CDR3 comprises 18 residues. The CDR3 DNA sequence: TGTGCCAGCAGCGTAGGGCTAGCGGGGGGGGGCTCCTACAATGAGCAGTTCTTC. This sequence encodes CASSVGLAGGGSYNEQFF. The full variable domain, completed using reference TRBV9 and TRBJ2-1, is DSGVTQTPKHLITATGQRVTLRCSPRSGDLSVYWYQQSLDQGLQFLIQYYNGEERAKGNILERFSAQQFPDLHSELNLSSLELGDSALYFCASSVGLAGGGSYNEQFFGPGTRLTVL.

This clonotype was counted a single time. The chain combines TRBV6-1 with TRBJ1-2; tentatively, D is TRBD1 (6 bases). The CDR3 has 19 residues. Germline loops: CDR1 MNHNS, CDR2 SASEGT. Trimming left V 6 bases short and J 0 bases short, with 26 bases between. The chain's CDR3 is CASSNAGTGTATSNYGYTF. The CDR3 nucleotides are TGTGCCAGCAGCAACGCCGGAACAGGGACCGCAACTTCTAACTATGGCTACACCTTC.

There are a few counts of this clonotype. The chain uses TRBV10-3 and TRBJ1-2; 8 bases line up with TRBD1. Trimming took 2 bases from V and 8 from J; bases not matched to a gene: 7. CDR3 length equals 14 residues. Germline CDR1 is ENHRY and CDR2 is SYGVKD. The CDR3 bases are TGTGCCATCAGTGAGGATCAGGGGGCTTACGGCTACACCTTC. Amino acids: CAISEDQGAYGYTF.

This clonotype came up a few times. The chain employs TRBV12-3 or TRBV12-4 and TRBJ2-1, with 12 bases that match TRBD2. This CDR3 contains 16 residues. With V trimmed by 1 base and J by 8 bases, 6 bases remained unmatched. The CDR3 spells CASSLVPSGGADEQFF. CDR3 DNA: TGTGCCAGCAGTTTAGTTCCTAGCGGGGGGGCTGATGAGCAGTTCTTC.

The table lists this clonotype with a count of one. The chain joins TRBV3-1 to TRBJ2-1; 14 positions match TRBD2. Germline-derived CDR1 and CDR2 are LGHDT and YNNKEL (reference sequence). The CDR3 is 15 residues long. V lost 6 bases to trimming and J lost 8 bases; unmatched junction nucleotides: 6. The CDR3 sequence: CASRLGLAGVDEQFF. For the CDR3, the DNA is TGTGCCAGCAGGTTGGGACTAGCGGGAGTCGATGAGCAGTTCTTC.

V and J are TRBV20-1 and TRBJ2-1; 9 nucleotides line up with TRBD1. The CDR3 is 14 residues long. Germline V CDR1 and CDR2: DFQATT, SNEGSKA (reference sequence). V was clipped by 5 bases and J by 7 bases; unmatched bases: 9. The CDR3 DNA sequence: TGCAGTGCTCACCGGGACAGGGCTCAAAATGAGCAGTTCTTC. It translates to CSAHRDRAQNEQFF.

The rearrangement links TRBV4-1 to TRBJ2-7; D unresolved. The assigned J gene may be wrong: the sequence end matches TRBJ2-4 better. This CDR3 is 13 amino acids long. The germline gives CDR1 MGHRA, CDR2 YSYEKL. The CDR3 DNA sequence: TGCGCCAGCAGCCAAGATTCGAGTGGCATTCAGTACTTC. Translating it yields CASSQDSSGIQYF.

This clonotype occurred a few times. The chain uses TRBV5-1 and TRBJ1-2; maybe TRBD1 (5 bases). The germline V gene has CDR1 SGHRS and CDR2 YFSETQ. V was pared by 0 bases and J by 6 bases, with 12 bases between. The CDR3 covers 14 residues. The CDR3 region is CASSLEPGSNGYTF. CDR3 DNA sequence: TGCGCCAGCAGCTTGGAGCCAGGGTCCAATGGCTACACCTTC.

V and J are TRBV5-1 and TRBJ1-1; 8 bases align to TRBD1. Trimming at V came to 6 bases and at J to 5 bases, leaving 9 bases not matched to a gene. Germline V gives CDR1 SGHRS, CDR2 YFSETQ. The CDR3 consists of 14 residues. DNA for the CDR3: TGCGCCAGCACCTACACAACAGGGGGGACTGAAGCTTTCTTT. Protein sequence: CASTYTTGGTEAFF.

The chain employs TRBV18 and TRBJ1-5; TRBD1 matches at 10 bases. Trimming at V came to 2 bases and at J to 2 bases, leaving 15 bases not matched to a gene. Germline CDR1 reads KGHSH; CDR2 reads LQKENI. CDR3 size: 20 residues. CDR3 nucleotide sequence: TGTGCCAGCTCACCAATAGCCGGGACAGGGGTTTTAAGTGGCAATCAGCCCCAGCATTTT. Translating gives CASSPIAGTGVLSGNQPQHF.

The V gene is TRBV20-1, the J gene TRBJ2-2; D possibly matches TRBD1 or TRBD2 (6 bases each). With 4 bases removed from V and 6 bases from J, the gap between germline ends came to 15 bases. From germline, CDR1 is DFQATT and CDR2 SNEGSKA (reference sequence). The CDR3 runs 14 residues. As DNA, the CDR3 is TGCAGTGCTACTCCCCCCGGGGGCCCCGGGGAGCTGTTTTTT. It codes for CSATPPGGPGELFF.

The chain links TRBV5-1 to TRBJ2-3; the match to TRBD1 covers 8 bases. V dropped 3 bases and J dropped 5; count of bases not matched to a gene: 11. Germline V lookup: CDR1 SGHRS, CDR2 YFSETQ. This CDR3 region has 16 residues. The CDR3 reads CASSSTRDRLLDTQYF. In DNA form, the CDR3 reads TGCGCCAGCAGCTCAACCCGGGACAGGTTGCTAGATACGCAGTATTTT. Full variable domain (rest looked up from reference TRBV5-1 and TRBJ2-3): KAGVTQTPRYLIKTRGQQVTLSCSPISGHRSVSWYQQTPGQGLQFLFEYFSETQRNKGNFPGRFSGRQFSNSRSEMNVSTLELGDSALYLCASSSTRDRLLDTQYFGPGTRLTVL.

The chain combines TRBV28 with TRBJ2-7; D is perhaps TRBD1 (5 bases). Germline CDR1 is MDHEN and CDR2 is SYDVKM. This CDR3 spans 14 amino acids. Between the trimmed V and J ends, which lost 7 bases and 1 base, there was a span of 14 bases. CDR3 coding DNA: TGTGCCAGCAACCCTCAAGGGGCTTCCTACGAGCAGTACTTC. Translated, it gives CASNPQGASYEQYF.

The chain is built from TRBV6-1 and TRBJ1-1; TRBD1 is a possible D gene (6 bases). From germline, CDR1 is MNHNS and CDR2 SASEGT. Trimming removed 3 bases from V and 0 bases from J, with 11 bases in between. The CDR3 spans 15 residues. CDR3 residues: CASSDIGGLNTEAFF. CDR3 nucleotide sequence: TGTGCCAGCAGTGATATAGGGGGGCTGAACACTGAAGCTTTCTTT.

This clonotype was seen a handful of times. The chain has TRBV20-1 and TRBJ2-5; 7 nucleotides line up with TRBD2. The CDR3 runs to 13 residues. After removal of 5 bases from V and 5 bases from J, the junction contained 8 bases not matched to a gene. Germline assignment: CDR1 DFQATT and CDR2 SNEGSKA (reference sequence). DNA for the CDR3: TGCAGTGCTCGCTCTACTAGCGTGGAGACCCAGTACTTC. This translates into CSARSTSVETQYF.

A remark on this clonotype: Relative to the germline gene, one junction end is altered; a read error may explain this. The V gene is TRBV12-3 or TRBV12-4, the J gene TRBJ2-3, with 11 bases that match TRBD2. This CDR3 is 15 amino acids long. CDR3 region: CTSKLLAGGTDTQYF. CDR3 nucleotide sequence: TGTACCAGCAAGCTACTAGCGGGAGGCACAGATACGCAGTATTTT.

This rearrangement joins TRBV18 to TRBJ2-3; 10 nucleotides match TRBD2. The germline V gene encodes CDR1 KGHSH and CDR2 LQKENI. The V and J ends lost 3 bases and 1 base, in that order; junction bases with no gene match: 10. The CDR3 has 18 amino acids. CDR3 sequence reads: CASSPQATGTSGTDTQYF. CDR3 DNA sequence: TGTGCCAGCTCACCGCAAGCCACCGGGACTAGCGGCACAGATACGCAGTATTTT.

V gene TRBV2 combines with J gene TRBJ1-2, with 11 bases fitting TRBD1. CDR1 and CDR2 (germline): SNHLY, FYNNEI. This CDR3 is 17 amino acids long. Germline trimming cut 4 bases from V and 0 bases from J; bases unmatched to any gene: 7. The CDR3 nucleotides are TGTGCCAGCAGTGTTCGGGACAGGGGGTCCGCTAACTATGGCTACACCTTC. Translated: CASSVRDRGSANYGYTF.